The clone carrying this TCR beta chain showed up just a few times. The antigen remains undetermined. These data belong to a study of Tregs in tolerant kidney transplant recipients. Points from the study as a whole: Tolerant patients' donor-specific Tregs expanded beyond overall Tregs, suggesting antigen-driven growth. For some patients, primers changed over time, blocking nucleotide-level comparison.

Sequencing was performed with immunoSEQ multiplex PCR; in TCRdb, only in-frame clones are kept and a portion is missing. Of roughly 20,000 clones in the sample, around 85% were seen once. Mixed chimerism was transient after nonmyeloablative marrow transplants from related graft donors. Unstimulated Tregs (CD4+CD25+CD127-) and CD4+CD25- non-Tregs were sorted from PBMCs. The CDR3 sequence is 13 residues long. Per the germline V gene, CDR1 is LGHNT and CDR2 is FRNRAP. V was trimmed by 3 bases and J by 8 bases, leaving 13 bases between them. Sequenced material: CD8+ T cells from blood (PBMCs), taken 6 months after the transplant. This rearrangement joins TRBV12-5 to TRBJ1-1; D ambiguous. The receptor was isolated from a human patient who received a combined kidney and bone marrow transplant. The T cells may come from the graft donor. Here the CDR3 DNA reads TGTGCTAGTGGTTTAGCCGGGTTTGGGGAAGCTTTCTTT. Encoded protein: CASGLAGFGEAFF.